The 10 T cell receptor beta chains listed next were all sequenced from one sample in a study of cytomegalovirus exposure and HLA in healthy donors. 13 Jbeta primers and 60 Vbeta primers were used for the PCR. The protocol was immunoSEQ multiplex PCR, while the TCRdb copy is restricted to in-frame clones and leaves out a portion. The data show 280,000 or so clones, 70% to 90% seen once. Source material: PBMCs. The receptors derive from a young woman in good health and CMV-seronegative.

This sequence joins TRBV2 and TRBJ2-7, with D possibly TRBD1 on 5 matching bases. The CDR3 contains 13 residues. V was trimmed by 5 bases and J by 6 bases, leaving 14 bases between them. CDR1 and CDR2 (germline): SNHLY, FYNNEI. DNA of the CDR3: TGTGCCAGCAGTCCCAGCAGGGCCGGCGAGCAGTACTTC. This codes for CASSPSRAGEQYF. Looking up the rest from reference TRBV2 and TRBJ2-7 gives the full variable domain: EPEVTQTPSHQVTQMGQEVILRCVPISNHLYFYWYRQILGQKVEFLVSFYNNEISEKSEIFDDQFSVERPDGSNFTLKIRSTKLEDSAMYFCASSPSRAGEQYFGPGTRLTVT.

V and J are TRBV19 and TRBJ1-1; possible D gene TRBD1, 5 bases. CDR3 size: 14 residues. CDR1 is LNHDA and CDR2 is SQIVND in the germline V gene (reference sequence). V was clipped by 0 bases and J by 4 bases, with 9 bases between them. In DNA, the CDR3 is TGTGCCAGTAGTATAGAAGGAAGGGGCACTGAAGCTTTCTTT. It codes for CASSIEGRGTEAFF.

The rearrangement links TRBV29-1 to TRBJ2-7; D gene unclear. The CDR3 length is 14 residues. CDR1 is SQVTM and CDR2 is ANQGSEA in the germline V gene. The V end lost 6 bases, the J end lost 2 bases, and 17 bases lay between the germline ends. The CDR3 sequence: CSVSARVPPYEQYF. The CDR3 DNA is TGCAGCGTGTCGGCCCGGGTCCCTCCCTACGAGCAGTACTTC.

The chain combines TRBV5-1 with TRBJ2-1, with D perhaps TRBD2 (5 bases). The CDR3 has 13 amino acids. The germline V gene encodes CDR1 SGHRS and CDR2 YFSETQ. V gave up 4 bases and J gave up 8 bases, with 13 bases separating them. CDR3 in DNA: TGCGCCAGCAGCATGGACCCCGGGGATGAGCAGTTCTTC. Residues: CASSMDPGDEQFF. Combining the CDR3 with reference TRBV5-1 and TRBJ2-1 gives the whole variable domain KAGVTQTPRYLIKTRGQQVTLSCSPISGHRSVSWYQQTPGQGLQFLFEYFSETQRNKGNFPGRFSGRQFSNSRSEMNVSTLELGDSALYLCASSMDPGDEQFFGPGTRLTVL.

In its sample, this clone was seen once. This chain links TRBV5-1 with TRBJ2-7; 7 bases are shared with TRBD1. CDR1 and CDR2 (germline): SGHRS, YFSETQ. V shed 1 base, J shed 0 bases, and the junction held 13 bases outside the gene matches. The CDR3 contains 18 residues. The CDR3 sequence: CASSLRTGTGASSYEQYF. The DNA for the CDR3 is TGCGCCAGCAGCTTGAGAACTGGTACAGGGGCCTCCTCCTACGAGCAGTACTTC.

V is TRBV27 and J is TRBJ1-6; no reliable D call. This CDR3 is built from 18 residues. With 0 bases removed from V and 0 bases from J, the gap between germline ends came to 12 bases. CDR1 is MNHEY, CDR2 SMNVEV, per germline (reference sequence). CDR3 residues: CASSLSFLADSYNSPLHF. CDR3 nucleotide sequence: TGTGCCAGCAGTTTATCGTTTTTAGCAGACTCCTATAATTCACCCCTCCACTTT.

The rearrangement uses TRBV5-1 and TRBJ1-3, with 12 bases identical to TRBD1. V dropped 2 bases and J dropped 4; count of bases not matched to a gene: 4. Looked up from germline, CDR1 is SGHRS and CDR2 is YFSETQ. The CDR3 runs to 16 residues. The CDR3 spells CASSFGTGGRGNTIYF. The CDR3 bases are TGCGCCAGCAGCTTCGGGACAGGGGGCAGAGGAAACACCATATATTTT. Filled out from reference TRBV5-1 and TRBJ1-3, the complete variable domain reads KAGVTQTPRYLIKTRGQQVTLSCSPISGHRSVSWYQQTPGQGLQFLFEYFSETQRNKGNFPGRFSGRQFSNSRSEMNVSTLELGDSALYLCASSFGTGGRGNTIYFGEGSWLTVV.

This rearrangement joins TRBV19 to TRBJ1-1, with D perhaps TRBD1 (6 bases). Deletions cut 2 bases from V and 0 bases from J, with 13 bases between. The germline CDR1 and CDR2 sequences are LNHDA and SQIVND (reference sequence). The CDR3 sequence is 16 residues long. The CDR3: CASSIWPGTLNTEAFF. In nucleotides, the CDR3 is TGTGCCAGTAGTATATGGCCCGGGACACTGAACACTGAAGCTTTCTTT.

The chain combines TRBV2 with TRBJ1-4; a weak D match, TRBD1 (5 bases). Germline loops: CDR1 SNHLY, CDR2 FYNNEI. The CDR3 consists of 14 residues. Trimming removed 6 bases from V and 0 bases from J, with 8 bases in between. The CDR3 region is CASSRDTTNEKLFF. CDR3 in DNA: TGTGCCAGCAGCAGGGATACAACTAATGAAAAACTGTTTTTT.

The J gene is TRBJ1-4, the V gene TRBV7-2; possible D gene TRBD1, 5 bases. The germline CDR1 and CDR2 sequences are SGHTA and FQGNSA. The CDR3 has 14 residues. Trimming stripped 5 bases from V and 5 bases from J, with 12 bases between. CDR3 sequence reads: CASSPGWGNEKLFF. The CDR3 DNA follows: TGTGCCAGCAGCCCAGGGTGGGGCAATGAAAAACTGTTTTTT.